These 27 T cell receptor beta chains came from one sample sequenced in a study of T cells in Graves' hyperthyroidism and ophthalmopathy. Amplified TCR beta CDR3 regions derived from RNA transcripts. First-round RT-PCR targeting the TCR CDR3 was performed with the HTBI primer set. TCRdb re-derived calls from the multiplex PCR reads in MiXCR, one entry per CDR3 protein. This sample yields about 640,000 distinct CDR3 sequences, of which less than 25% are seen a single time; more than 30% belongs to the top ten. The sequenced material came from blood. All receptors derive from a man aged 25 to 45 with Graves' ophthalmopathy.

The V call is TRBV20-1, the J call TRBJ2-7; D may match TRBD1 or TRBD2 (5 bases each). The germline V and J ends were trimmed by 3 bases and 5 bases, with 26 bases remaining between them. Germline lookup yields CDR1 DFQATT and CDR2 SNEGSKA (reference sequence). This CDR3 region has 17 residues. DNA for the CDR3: TGCAGTGCTAGTCGGCCGGTCTCAGGGACCCACAGCCACGAGCAGTACTTC. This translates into CSASRPVSGTHSHEQYF.

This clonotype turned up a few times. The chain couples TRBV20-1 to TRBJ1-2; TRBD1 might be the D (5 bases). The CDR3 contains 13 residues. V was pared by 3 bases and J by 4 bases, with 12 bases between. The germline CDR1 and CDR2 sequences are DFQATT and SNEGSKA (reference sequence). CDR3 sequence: CSASTGQGYGYTF. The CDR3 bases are TGCAGTGCTAGTACAGGCCAGGGCTATGGCTACACCTTC.

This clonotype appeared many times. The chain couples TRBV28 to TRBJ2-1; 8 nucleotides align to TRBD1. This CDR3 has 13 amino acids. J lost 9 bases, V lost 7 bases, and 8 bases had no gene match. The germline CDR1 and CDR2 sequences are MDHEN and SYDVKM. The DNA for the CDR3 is TGTGCCAGCACCGTCTCAGGGGGCTTTGAGCAGTTCTTC. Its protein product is CASTVSGGFEQFF.

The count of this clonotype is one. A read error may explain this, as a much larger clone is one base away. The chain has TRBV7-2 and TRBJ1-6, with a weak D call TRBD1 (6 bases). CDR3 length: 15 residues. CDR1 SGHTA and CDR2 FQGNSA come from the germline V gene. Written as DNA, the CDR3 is TGTGCCAGCAGAACCTATGACAGGACGGATTCACCCCCCCACTTT. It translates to CASRTYDRTDSPPHF.

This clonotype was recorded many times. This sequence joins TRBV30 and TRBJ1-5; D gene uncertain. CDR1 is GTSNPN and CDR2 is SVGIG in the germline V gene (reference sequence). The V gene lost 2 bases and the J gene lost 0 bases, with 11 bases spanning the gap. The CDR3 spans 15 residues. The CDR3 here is CAWSTRTVSNQPQHF. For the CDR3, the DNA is TGTGCCTGGAGTACCCGAACAGTTAGCAATCAGCCCCAGCATTTT.

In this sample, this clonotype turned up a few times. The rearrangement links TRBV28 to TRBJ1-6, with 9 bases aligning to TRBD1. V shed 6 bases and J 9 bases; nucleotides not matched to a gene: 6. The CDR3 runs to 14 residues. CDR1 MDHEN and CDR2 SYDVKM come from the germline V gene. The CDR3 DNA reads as TGTGCCAGCAGCCCCGGGACAGGGACTTCACCCCTCCACTTT. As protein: CASSPGTGTSPLHF.

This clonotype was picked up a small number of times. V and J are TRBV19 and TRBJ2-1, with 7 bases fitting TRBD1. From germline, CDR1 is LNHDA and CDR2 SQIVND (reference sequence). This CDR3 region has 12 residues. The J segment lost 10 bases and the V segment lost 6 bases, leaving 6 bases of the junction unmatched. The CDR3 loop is CASRLPGQEQFF. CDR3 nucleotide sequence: TGTGCCAGTAGACTCCCGGGACAGGAGCAGTTCTTC.

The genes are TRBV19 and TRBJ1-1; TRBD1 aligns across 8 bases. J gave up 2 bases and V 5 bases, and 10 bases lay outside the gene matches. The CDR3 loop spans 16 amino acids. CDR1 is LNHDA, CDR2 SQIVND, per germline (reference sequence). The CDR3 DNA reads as TGTGCCAGTAGTCCCTCGGAAACAGGGGGAAACACTGAAGCTTTCTTT. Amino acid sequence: CASSPSETGGNTEAFF.

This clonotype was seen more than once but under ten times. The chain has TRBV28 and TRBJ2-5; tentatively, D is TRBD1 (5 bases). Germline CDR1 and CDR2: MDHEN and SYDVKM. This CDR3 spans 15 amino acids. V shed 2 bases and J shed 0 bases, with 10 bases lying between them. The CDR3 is CASSLAGRNQETQYF. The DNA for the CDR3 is TGTGCCAGCAGTTTAGCAGGGCGAAACCAAGAGACCCAGTACTTC.

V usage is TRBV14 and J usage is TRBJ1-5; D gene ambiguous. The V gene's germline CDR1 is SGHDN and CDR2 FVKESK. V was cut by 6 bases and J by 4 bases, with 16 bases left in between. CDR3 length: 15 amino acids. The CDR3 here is CASSPRFSGNQPQHF. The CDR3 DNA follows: TGTGCCAGCAGTCCCCGATTCAGCGGTAATCAGCCCCAGCATTTT.

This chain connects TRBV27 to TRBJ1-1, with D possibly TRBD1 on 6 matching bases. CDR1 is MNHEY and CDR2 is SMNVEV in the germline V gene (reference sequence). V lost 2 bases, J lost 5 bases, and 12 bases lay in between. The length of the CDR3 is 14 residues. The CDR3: CASSLVGAWTEAFF. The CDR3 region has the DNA TGTGCCAGCAGTTTAGTGGGGGCGTGGACTGAAGCTTTCTTT.

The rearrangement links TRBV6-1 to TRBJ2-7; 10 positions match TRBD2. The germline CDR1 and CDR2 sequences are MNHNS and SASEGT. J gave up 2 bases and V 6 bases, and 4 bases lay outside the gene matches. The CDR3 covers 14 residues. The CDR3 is CASRVTSGPYEQYF. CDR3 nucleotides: TGTGCCAGCAGGGTGACTAGCGGGCCCTACGAGCAGTACTTC.

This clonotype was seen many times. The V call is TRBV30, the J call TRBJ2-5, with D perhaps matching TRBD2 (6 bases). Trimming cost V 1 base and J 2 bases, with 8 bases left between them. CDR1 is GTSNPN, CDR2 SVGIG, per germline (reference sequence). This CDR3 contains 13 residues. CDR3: CAWSAGGQETQYF. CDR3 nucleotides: TGTGCCTGGAGTGCCGGGGGTCAAGAGACCCAGTACTTC.

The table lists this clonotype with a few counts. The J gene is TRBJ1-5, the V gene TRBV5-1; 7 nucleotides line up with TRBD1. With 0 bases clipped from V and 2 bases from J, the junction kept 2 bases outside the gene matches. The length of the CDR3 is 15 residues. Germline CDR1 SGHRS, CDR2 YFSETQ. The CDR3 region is CASSLDGQGNQPQHF. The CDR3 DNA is TGCGCCAGCAGCTTGGACGGACAGGGCAATCAGCCCCAGCATTTT. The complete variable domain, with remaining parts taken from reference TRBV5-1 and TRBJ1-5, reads KAGVTQTPRYLIKTRGQQVTLSCSPISGHRSVSWYQQTPGQGLQFLFEYFSETQRNKGNFPGRFSGRQFSNSRSEMNVSTLELGDSALYLCASSLDGQGNQPQHFGDGTRLSIL.

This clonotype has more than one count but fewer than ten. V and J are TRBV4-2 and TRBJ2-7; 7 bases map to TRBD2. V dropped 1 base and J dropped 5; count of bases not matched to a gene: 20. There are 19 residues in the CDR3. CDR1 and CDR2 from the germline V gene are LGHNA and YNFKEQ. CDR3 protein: CASSQADPLGGRANHEQYF. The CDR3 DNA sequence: TGTGCCAGCAGCCAAGCCGATCCCTTGGGGGGGAGGGCCAACCACGAGCAGTACTTC.

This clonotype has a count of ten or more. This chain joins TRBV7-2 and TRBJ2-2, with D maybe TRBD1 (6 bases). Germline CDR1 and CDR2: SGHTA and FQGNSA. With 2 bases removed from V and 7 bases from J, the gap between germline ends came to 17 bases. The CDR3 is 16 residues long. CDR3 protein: CASSLSRGRTGGELFF. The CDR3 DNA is TGTGCCAGCAGCTTAAGTAGGGGGAGAACAGGCGGGGAGCTGTTTTTT.

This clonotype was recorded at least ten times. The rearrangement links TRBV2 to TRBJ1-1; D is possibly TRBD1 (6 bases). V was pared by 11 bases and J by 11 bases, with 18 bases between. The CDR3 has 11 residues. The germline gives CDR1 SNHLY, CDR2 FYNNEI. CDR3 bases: TGTGCCGGGCAAGAGGGGGGCCAGGCTTTCTTT. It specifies CAGQEGGQAFF.

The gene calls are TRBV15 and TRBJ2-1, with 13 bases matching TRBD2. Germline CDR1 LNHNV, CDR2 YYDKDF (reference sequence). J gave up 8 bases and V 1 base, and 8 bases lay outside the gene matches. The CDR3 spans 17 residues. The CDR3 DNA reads TGTGCCACCAGCAGAGGGACTAGCGGGAGAGGTGCCGATGAGCAGTTCTTC. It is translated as CATSRGTSGRGADEQFF.

CDR3 coding DNA: TGTGCCAGCCAGGGTCCCGGGGAGCTGTTTTTT. Its protein product is CASQGPGELFF. The chain is built from TRBV28 and TRBJ2-2; maybe TRBD1 (5 bases). V lost 8 bases and J 6 bases, leaving 7 bases between the germline ends. The CDR3 runs 11 residues. The V gene's germline CDR1 is MDHEN and CDR2 SYDVKM.

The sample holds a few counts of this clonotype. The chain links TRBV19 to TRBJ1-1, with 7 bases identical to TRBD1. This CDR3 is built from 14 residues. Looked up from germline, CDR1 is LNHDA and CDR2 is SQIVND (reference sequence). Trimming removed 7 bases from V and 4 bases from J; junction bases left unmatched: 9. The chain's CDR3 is CASTLQGGGTEAFF. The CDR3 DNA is TGTGCCAGTACCCTCCAGGGGGGGGGCACTGAAGCTTTCTTT. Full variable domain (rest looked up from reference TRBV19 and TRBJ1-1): DGGITQSPKYLFRKEGQNVTLSCEQNLNHDAMYWYRQDPGQGLRLIYYSQIVNDFQKGDIAEGYSVSREKKESFPLTVTSAQKNPTAFYLCASTLQGGGTEAFFGQGTRLTVV.

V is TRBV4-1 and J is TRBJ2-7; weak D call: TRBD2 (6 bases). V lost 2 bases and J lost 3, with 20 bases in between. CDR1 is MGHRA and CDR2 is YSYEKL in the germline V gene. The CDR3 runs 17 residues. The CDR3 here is CASSQLTGGNIIYEQYF. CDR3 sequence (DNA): TGCGCCAGCAGCCAACTTACTGGCGGGAACATCATCTACGAGCAGTACTTC.

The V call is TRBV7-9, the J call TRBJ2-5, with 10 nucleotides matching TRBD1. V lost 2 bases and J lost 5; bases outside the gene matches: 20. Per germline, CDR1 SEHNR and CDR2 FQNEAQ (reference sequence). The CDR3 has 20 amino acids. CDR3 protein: CASSLQNWDRGTGVGETQYF. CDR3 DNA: TGTGCCAGCAGCTTACAAAACTGGGACAGGGGAACAGGGGTTGGGGAGACCCAGTACTTC.

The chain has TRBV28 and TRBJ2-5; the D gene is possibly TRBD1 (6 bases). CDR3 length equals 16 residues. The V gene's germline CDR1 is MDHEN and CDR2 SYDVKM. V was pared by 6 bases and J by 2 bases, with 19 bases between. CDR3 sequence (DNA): TGTGCCAGCAGCTCCCTGGACAGCTTTTTTCAAGAGACCCAGTACTTC. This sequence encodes CASSSLDSFFQETQYF.

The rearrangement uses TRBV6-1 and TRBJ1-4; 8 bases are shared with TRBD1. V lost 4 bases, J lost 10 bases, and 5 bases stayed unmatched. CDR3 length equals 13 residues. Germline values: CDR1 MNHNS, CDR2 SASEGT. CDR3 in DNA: TGTGCCAGCAGTGGCGGACAGGGAGGAAAACTGTTTTTT. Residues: CASSGGQGGKLFF.

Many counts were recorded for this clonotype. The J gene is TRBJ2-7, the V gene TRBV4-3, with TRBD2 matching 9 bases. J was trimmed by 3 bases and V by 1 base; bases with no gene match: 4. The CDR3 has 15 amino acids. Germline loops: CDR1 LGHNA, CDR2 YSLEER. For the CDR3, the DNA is TGCGCCAGCAGCCAAGGTAGCGGGAGAAACTACGAGCAGTACTTC. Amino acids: CASSQGSGRNYEQYF.

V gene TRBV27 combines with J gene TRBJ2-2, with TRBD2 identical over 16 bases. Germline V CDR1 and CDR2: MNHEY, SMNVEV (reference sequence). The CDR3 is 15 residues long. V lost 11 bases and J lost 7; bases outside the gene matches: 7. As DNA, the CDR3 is TGTGCCTACCCCGGGACTAGCGGGAGGGGCGGGGAGCTGTTTTTT. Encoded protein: CAYPGTSGRGGELFF.

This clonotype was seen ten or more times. The DNA of the CDR3 is TGTGCCAGCAGCTTAGTTCTCACAGCCTCCTACGAGCAGTACTTC. Protein sequence: CASSLVLTASYEQYF. The genes are TRBV7-8 and TRBJ2-7; D gene unclear. Germline V gene sequence: CDR1 SGHVS, CDR2 FQNEAQ. V shed 1 base and J shed 0 bases, with 10 bases lying between them. This CDR3 contains 15 residues.